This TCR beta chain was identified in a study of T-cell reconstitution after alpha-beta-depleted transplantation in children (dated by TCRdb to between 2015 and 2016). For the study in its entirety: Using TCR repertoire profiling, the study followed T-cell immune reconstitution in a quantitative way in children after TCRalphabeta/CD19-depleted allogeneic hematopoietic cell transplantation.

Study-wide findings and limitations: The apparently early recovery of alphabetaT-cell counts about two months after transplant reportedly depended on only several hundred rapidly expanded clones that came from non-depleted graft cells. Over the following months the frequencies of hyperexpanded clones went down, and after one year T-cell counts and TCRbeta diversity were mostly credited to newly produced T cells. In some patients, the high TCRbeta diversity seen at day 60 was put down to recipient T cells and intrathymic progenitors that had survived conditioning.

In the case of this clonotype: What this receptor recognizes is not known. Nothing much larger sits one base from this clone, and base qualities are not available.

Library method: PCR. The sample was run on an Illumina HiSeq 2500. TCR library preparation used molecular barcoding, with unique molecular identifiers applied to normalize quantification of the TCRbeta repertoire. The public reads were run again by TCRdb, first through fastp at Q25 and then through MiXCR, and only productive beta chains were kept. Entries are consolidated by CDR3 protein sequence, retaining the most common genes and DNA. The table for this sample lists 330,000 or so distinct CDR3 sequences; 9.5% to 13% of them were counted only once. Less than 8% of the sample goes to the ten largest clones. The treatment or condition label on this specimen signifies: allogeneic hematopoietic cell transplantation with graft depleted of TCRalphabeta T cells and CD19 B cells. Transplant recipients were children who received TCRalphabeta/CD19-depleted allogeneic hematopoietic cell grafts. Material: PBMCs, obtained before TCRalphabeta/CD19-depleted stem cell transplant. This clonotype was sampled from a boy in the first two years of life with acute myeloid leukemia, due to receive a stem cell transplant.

The CDR3 loop reads CASSLADSSTDTQYF. The base sequence is TGCGCCAGCAGCTTGGCTGACAGTAGCACAGATACGCAGTATTTT. The rearrangement joined TRBV5-1 to TRBJ2-3; TRBD1 could be the D gene, as 5 bases match. The CDR3 starts with the cysteine, ends with the phenylalanine, and has 15 residues. Only the CDR3 region is kept as DNA, spanning 45 bases read in frame from base 1. CDR1 and CDR2, looked up from the germline V gene, are SGHRS and YFSETQ. The V end loses 0 bases and the J end loses 0 bases, and a stretch of 8 bases separates them.